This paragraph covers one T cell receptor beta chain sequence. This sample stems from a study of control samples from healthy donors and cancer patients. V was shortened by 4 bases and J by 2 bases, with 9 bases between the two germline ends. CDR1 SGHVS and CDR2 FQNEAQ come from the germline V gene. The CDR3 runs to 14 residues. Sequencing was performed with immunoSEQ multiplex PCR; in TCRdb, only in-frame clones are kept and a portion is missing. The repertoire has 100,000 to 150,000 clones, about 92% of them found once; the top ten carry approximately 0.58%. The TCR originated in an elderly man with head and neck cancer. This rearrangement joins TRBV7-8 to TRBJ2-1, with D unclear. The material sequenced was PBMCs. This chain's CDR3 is CASSSGPAYNEQFF. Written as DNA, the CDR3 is TGTGCCAGCAGCTCCGGACCAGCCTACAATGAGCAGTTCTTC.